The 11 T cell receptor beta chains presented below share a single source sample, sequenced in a study of lymphopenia after photon versus proton radiotherapy. Only in-frame clones appear in the TCRdb table, and some are missing; sequencing was by immunoSEQ multiplex PCR. The sample lists about 70,000 clones; roughly 90% were seen once. Material: peripheral blood, obtained from a patient treated with photon-based radiotherapy. The receptor source for this set is a woman aged 40 to 55 with cholangiocarcinoma.

V is TRBV6-5 and J is TRBJ2-3; 12 bases are shared with TRBD2. V gave up 5 bases and J gave up 5 bases; unmatched junction bases: 5. This CDR3 is 15 amino acids long. Germline CDR1 and CDR2: MNHEY and SVGAGI. CDR3 amino acids: CASSALAGGLDTQYF. In nucleotides, the CDR3 is TGTGCCAGCAGTGCGCTAGCGGGGGGGCTAGATACGCAGTATTTT.

The rearrangement uses TRBV7-8 and TRBJ2-1; 12 bases map to TRBD2. Germline V gene sequence: CDR1 SGHVS, CDR2 FQNEAQ. V shed 5 bases and J 9 bases; nucleotides not matched to a gene: 14. This CDR3 contains 17 residues. The CDR3 nucleotides are TGTGCCAGCAGCCACCCTAGCGGGAGGGCCTTGGTAATTGAGCAGTTCTTC. It is translated as CASSHPSGRALVIEQFF.

The chain uses TRBV5-4 and TRBJ2-7; 11 nucleotides agree with TRBD2. CDR3 size: 16 residues. V was pared by 3 bases and J by 2 bases, with 7 bases of the junction left unmatched. The germline gives CDR1 SGHNT, CDR2 YYREEE (reference sequence). In DNA, the CDR3 is TGTGCCAGCAGCTCCACGTCGACTAGCGGGGCCTACGAGCAGTACTTC. It codes for CASSSTSTSGAYEQYF.

The chain is built from TRBV5-4 and TRBJ2-7, with a tentative D call TRBD2 (5 bases). The CDR3 is made up of 13 amino acids. V lost 7 bases and J 0 bases, leaving 11 bases between the germline ends. In germline, CDR1 is SGHNT, CDR2 YYREEE (reference sequence). Here the CDR3 DNA reads TGTGCCAGCCAAACGAGCGGCTCCTACGAGCAGTACTTC. Protein product: CASQTSGSYEQYF.

This sequence joins TRBV7-9 and TRBJ2-1, with 8 bases aligning to TRBD2. J lost 0 bases, V lost 5 bases, and 9 bases had no gene match. This CDR3 has 17 residues. CDR1 and CDR2 (germline): SEHNR, FQNEAQ (reference sequence). CDR3 protein: CASSPPTSASSYNEQFF. DNA of the CDR3: TGTGCCAGCAGCCCGCCGACTAGCGCAAGCTCCTACAATGAGCAGTTCTTC.

This chain links TRBV28 with TRBJ2-3; D is possibly TRBD2 (5 bases). V was cut by 6 bases and J by 0 bases, with 13 bases left in between. Looked up from germline, CDR1 is MDHEN and CDR2 is SYDVKM. The CDR3 spans 15 residues. The CDR3, as DNA: TGTGCCAGCAGCAACCTAGCTTCTAGCACAGATACGCAGTATTTT. Its translation: CASSNLASSTDTQYF.

J is TRBJ2-1 and V is TRBV19; no reliable D call. The CDR3 has 16 amino acids. Trimming cost V 5 bases and J 0 bases, with 14 bases left between them. Germline V lookup: CDR1 LNHDA, CDR2 SQIVND (reference sequence). The DNA of the CDR3 is TGTGCCAGTAGTGACGTCTGGAGTAGCTCCTACAATGAGCAGTTCTTC. Residues: CASSDVWSSSYNEQFF.

This clone was counted a few times. V is TRBV18 and J is TRBJ1-1, with 7 nucleotides matching TRBD1. V dropped 3 bases and J dropped 7; count of bases not matched to a gene: 5. Germline loops: CDR1 KGHSH, CDR2 LQKENI. The CDR3 is 13 amino acids. The DNA for the CDR3 is TGTGCCAGCTCACCCCAGGGGGACGGTGAAGCTTTCTTT. Its protein product is CASSPQGDGEAFF. Full variable domain (remainder filled in from reference TRBV18 and TRBJ1-1): NAGVMQNPRHLVRRRGQEARLRCSPMKGHSHVYWYRQLPEEGLKFMVYLQKENIIDESGMPKERFSAEFPKEGPSILRIQQVVRGDSAAYFCASSPQGDGEAFFGQGTRLTVV.

The genes are TRBV30 and TRBJ2-1; TRBD2 matches at 10 bases. Germline assignment: CDR1 GTSNPN and CDR2 SVGIG (reference sequence). This CDR3 comprises 14 residues. The J segment lost 2 bases and the V segment lost 2 bases, leaving 0 bases of the junction unmatched. The CDR3 reads CAWSSGRAYNEQFF. The CDR3 region has the DNA TGTGCCTGGAGTAGCGGGAGGGCCTACAATGAGCAGTTCTTC.

The chain combines TRBV6-1 with TRBJ1-1; a possible D gene is TRBD1 (6 bases). The V gene's germline CDR1 is MNHNS and CDR2 SASEGT. The CDR3 loop spans 15 amino acids. V was clipped by 6 bases and J by 3 bases, with 17 bases between them. The CDR3 sequence: CASSPNPDRYTEAFF. In DNA, the CDR3 is TGTGCCAGCAGCCCAAATCCGGACAGATACACTGAAGCTTTCTTT.

The chain couples TRBV2 to TRBJ2-5; tentative D call: TRBD2 (7 bases). Germline CDR1 and CDR2: SNHLY and FYNNEI. V shed 3 bases and J shed 5 bases, with 13 bases lying between them. The CDR3 runs 14 residues. CDR3 residues: CASSDSRGAETQYF. The CDR3 region has the DNA TGTGCCAGCAGTGATAGTCGGGGGGCGGAGACCCAGTACTTC.